This passage covers 27 T cell receptor beta chains from one sample sequenced in a study of vaccination and CD4 T cells after COVID-19. Using its own MiXCR run on the PCR reads, TCRdb lists one record per CDR3 protein. There are 15,000 to 20,000 distinct CDR3 sequences in the sample; approximately 60% occur only once, and 1% to 1.3% lies in the top ten. The sequencing here drew on CD4+ T cells from blood, taken after SARS-CoV-2 vaccination. These receptors originate from a human donor who had recovered from COVID-19.

This clonotype was counted only a few times. The chain carries TRBV7-9 and TRBJ1-3, with 8 bases that match TRBD1. The ends lost 4 bases at V and 7 bases at J; junction bases unmatched: 12. This CDR3 spans 16 amino acids. Germline CDR1 and CDR2: SEHNR and FQNEAQ (reference sequence). The CDR3 DNA follows: TGTGCCAGCAGCTCCCAATTCAGGGGGCGCGGGAACACCATATATTTT. Protein product: CASSSQFRGRGNTIYF.

The rearrangement links TRBV24-1 to TRBJ2-1; the D gene is possibly TRBD1 (6 bases). The V and J ends lost 4 bases and 4 bases respectively, with 7 bases between them. Germline assignment: CDR1 KGHDR and CDR2 SFDVKD. There are 13 residues in the CDR3. The CDR3 region is CATSDGTYNEQFF. In DNA form, the CDR3 reads TGTGCCACCAGTGACGGGACATACAATGAGCAGTTCTTC.

The chain couples TRBV7-6 to TRBJ1-3; possibly TRBD1 for D (5 bases). Per germline, CDR1 SGHVS and CDR2 FNYEAQ. V was clipped by 0 bases and J by 7 bases, with 16 bases between them. CDR3 length: 16 residues. CDR3 loop: CASSLAFSGRGNTIYF. As DNA, the CDR3 is TGTGCCAGCAGCTTAGCGTTTTCAGGGAGAGGTAACACCATATATTTT.

The V call is TRBV5-4, the J call TRBJ1-2; D is undetermined. Germline V lookup: CDR1 SGHNT, CDR2 YYREEE (reference sequence). The CDR3 length is 15 residues. Trimming shortened V by 0 bases and J by 5 bases, and 14 bases separated the two germline ends. DNA for the CDR3: TGTGCCAGCAGCTTGGCCTCCGGGTCCGGATATGGCTACACCTTC. It codes for CASSLASGSGYGYTF.

The chain links TRBV7-9 to TRBJ2-3; 8 nucleotides agree with TRBD2. Trimming removed 2 bases from V and 6 bases from J; junction bases left unmatched: 10. The CDR3 runs 16 residues. Germline CDR1 is SEHNR and CDR2 is FQNEAQ (reference sequence). As DNA, the CDR3 is TGTGCCAGCAGCTTAATGCCCGGGAGGGAAGGTGATACGCAGTATTTT. It specifies CASSLMPGREGDTQYF.

The CDR3 here is CASSRGAINEKLFF. CDR3 DNA sequence: TGTGCCAGCAGCCGAGGAGCGATTAATGAAAAACTGTTTTTT. This chain connects TRBV7-9 to TRBJ1-4, with D unclear. The CDR3 spans 14 residues. V lost 5 bases and J lost 4, with 11 bases in between. From germline, CDR1 is SEHNR and CDR2 FQNEAQ (reference sequence).

The chain has TRBV20-1 and TRBJ2-4, with 8 bases identical to TRBD2. Unmatched junction bases numbered 5, after V lost 5 bases and J lost 5 bases. The CDR3 is made up of 13 amino acids. Germline V gene data show CDR1 as DFQATT and CDR2 as SNEGSKA (reference sequence). The CDR3 region is CSAGPGLENIQYF. Here the CDR3 DNA reads TGCAGTGCTGGCCCGGGACTAGAAAACATTCAGTACTTC.

This clonotype was seen more than once but under ten times. The gene calls are TRBV7-2 and TRBJ1-5; unclear D gene. V was cut by 1 base and J by 2 bases, with 9 bases left in between. CDR1 and CDR2 from the germline V gene are SGHTA and FQGNSA. The CDR3 length is 15 residues. CDR3 loop: CASSLGWWGNQPQHF. In DNA, the CDR3 is TGTGCCAGCAGCTTAGGTTGGTGGGGCAATCAGCCCCAGCATTTT.

This clonotype was recorded only once. The V call is TRBV28, the J call TRBJ2-7; 12 bases fit TRBD1. Germline-derived CDR1 and CDR2 are MDHEN and SYDVKM. After removal of 6 bases from V and 3 bases from J, the junction contained 6 bases not matched to a gene. There are 15 residues in the CDR3. The CDR3 loop reads CASRTGQGAYYEQYF. CDR3 bases: TGTGCCAGCAGAACGGGACAGGGGGCCTACTACGAGCAGTACTTC.

The J gene is TRBJ1-1, the V gene TRBV7-2, with D possibly being TRBD1 (5 bases). CDR1 SGHTA and CDR2 FQGNSA come from the germline V gene. The CDR3 spans 11 residues. The V end lost 8 bases, the J end lost 6 bases, and 10 bases lay between the germline ends. The CDR3 loop is CASGRGAEAFF. CDR3 coding DNA: TGTGCCAGCGGGCGGGGGGCTGAAGCTTTCTTT.

V is TRBV30 and J is TRBJ1-3; no reliable D call. CDR1 GTSNPN and CDR2 SVGIG come from the germline V gene (reference sequence). V was cut by 4 bases and J by 9 bases, with 13 bases left in between. The CDR3 runs 12 residues. The CDR3 DNA reads as TGTGCCTGGACCGAAAGGGTCGGCACCATATATTTT. Protein product: CAWTERVGTIYF.

This clonotype occurred a few times. V is TRBV20-1 and J is TRBJ2-7, with 9 bases matching TRBD2. From germline, CDR1 is DFQATT and CDR2 SNEGSKA (reference sequence). This CDR3 contains 13 residues. The trim removed 5 bases at V and 4 bases at J, leaving 6 bases unmatched. The CDR3 region is CSAVAGAKYEQYF. CDR3 nucleotide sequence: TGCAGTGCTGTAGCGGGAGCGAAGTACGAGCAGTACTTC.

The chain combines TRBV21-1 with TRBJ1-5. TRBV21-1 is shown as a pseudogene. The CDR3 contains 14 residues. The CDR3: CASSEAVSNQPQHF. CDR3 nucleotide sequence: TGTGCCAGCAGCGAGGCGGTCAGCAATCAGCCCCAGCATTTT.

This clonotype has only one observation. The gene calls are TRBV5-5 and TRBJ2-2; tentatively, D is TRBD1 (5 bases). V lost 0 bases, J lost 0 bases, and 9 bases lay in between. The CDR3 consists of 16 residues. The germline V gene has CDR1 SGHKS and CDR2 YYEKEE (reference sequence). The CDR3 spells CASSLVGRANTGELFF. The CDR3 region has the DNA TGTGCCAGCAGCTTGGTGGGCAGGGCGAACACCGGGGAGCTGTTTTTT.

There are a few counts of this clonotype. The chain recombines TRBV5-4 with TRBJ1-2; D not certain. The V end was cut by 1 base, the J end by 1 base, with 8 bases between. Germline assignment: CDR1 SGHNT and CDR2 YYREEE (reference sequence). CDR3 length equals 14 residues. The CDR3: CASSLMAVNYGYTF. The CDR3 coding sequence is TGTGCCAGCAGCTTGATGGCAGTTAACTATGGCTACACCTTC.

Within the sample, this clonotype is medium-sized. The chain joins TRBV6-5 to TRBJ2-7; TRBD2 might be the D (5 bases). V lost 2 bases and J 9 bases, leaving 14 bases between the germline ends. Germline V gives CDR1 MNHEY, CDR2 SVGAGI. The CDR3 has 13 amino acids. CDR3 in amino acids: CASSYASSYGQYF. Written as DNA, the CDR3 is TGTGCCAGCAGTTACGCTTCTAGCTATGGGCAGTACTTC.

The V and J genes are TRBV27 and TRBJ1-6; D is possibly TRBD1 (5 bases). V was trimmed by 3 bases and J by 9 bases, leaving 15 bases between them. The CDR3 extends over 15 amino acids. Per the germline V gene, CDR1 is MNHEY and CDR2 is SMNVEV (reference sequence). CDR3 sequence (DNA): TGTGCCAGCAGTTTTAGTCAGGGAACGGGTTCACCCCTCCACTTT. Residues: CASSFSQGTGSPLHF.

This clonotype was detected once. This chain uses TRBV5-1 with TRBJ2-3; D tentatively reads TRBD1 or TRBD2 (5 bases each). This CDR3 is 17 amino acids long. Trimming pared 0 bases from V and 6 bases from J, leaving 20 bases between. Looked up from germline, CDR1 is SGHRS and CDR2 is YFSETQ. The CDR3 sequence: CASSLVPGTSLYDTQYF. CDR3 nucleotide sequence: TGCGCCAGCAGCTTGGTCCCCGGGACGAGCCTCTATGATACGCAGTATTTT.

The chain couples TRBV10-2 to TRBJ1-1; no definite D call. V was clipped by 2 bases and J by 3 bases, with 16 bases between them. The CDR3 is 16 residues long. Germline lookup yields CDR1 WSHSY and CDR2 SAAADI. The CDR3 loop reads CASSEIGWFGDTEAFF. DNA for the CDR3: TGCGCCAGCAGTGAGATTGGGTGGTTTGGTGACACTGAAGCTTTCTTT.

V is TRBV7-2 and J is TRBJ2-1; 8 nucleotides agree with TRBD2. CDR3 length equals 16 residues. Germline-derived CDR1 and CDR2 are SGHTA and FQGNSA. V dropped 5 bases and J dropped 4; count of bases not matched to a gene: 10. CDR3 amino acids: CASSPGTRGGYNEQFF. The CDR3 DNA reads TGTGCCAGCAGCCCCGGGACTAGGGGTGGGTACAATGAGCAGTTCTTC. Full variable domain (outside the CDR3, taken from reference TRBV7-2 and TRBJ2-1): GAGVSQSPSNKVTEKGKDVELRCDPISGHTALYWYRQSLGQGLEFLIYFQGNSAPDKSGLPSDRFSAERTGGSVSTLTIQRTQQEDSAVYLCASSPGTRGGYNEQFFGPGTRLTVL.

This clonotype has only a few counts. This chain joins TRBV15 and TRBJ2-1; D assignment may be TRBD1 or TRBD2 (6 bases each). The CDR3 runs 14 residues. Germline V gene data show CDR1 as LNHNV and CDR2 as YYDKDF (reference sequence). Trimming stripped 3 bases from V and 5 bases from J, with 11 bases between. CDR3 coding DNA: TGTGCCACCAGCAGTGGAGGGGGACACAATGAGCAGTTCTTC. Residues: CATSSGGGHNEQFF.

V and J are TRBV25-1 and TRBJ2-1, with 8 bases lining up with TRBD2. The CDR3 has 18 amino acids. CDR1 is MGHDK, CDR2 SYGVNS, per germline. Trimming cost V 4 bases and J 3 bases; bases outside gene matches: 14. CDR3 residues: CASSGPRGGRQNYNEQFF. As DNA, the CDR3 is TGTGCCAGCAGTGGACCCCGTGGCGGGAGGCAGAACTACAATGAGCAGTTCTTC.

The genes are TRBV7-9 and TRBJ1-6; D might be TRBD1 (5 bases). Trimming cost V 0 bases and J 5 bases, with 8 bases left between them. The length of the CDR3 is 15 residues. From germline, CDR1 is SEHNR and CDR2 FQNEAQ (reference sequence). CDR3 sequence reads: CASSLAQGHNSPLHF. CDR3 nucleotide sequence: TGTGCCAGCAGCTTAGCCCAGGGTCATAATTCACCCCTCCACTTT. The variable domain in full, completed from reference TRBV7-9 and TRBJ1-6, reads DTGVSQNPRHKITKRGQNVTFRCDPISEHNRLYWYRQTLGQGPEFLTYFQNEAQLEKSRLLSDRFSAERPKGSFSTLEIQRTEQGDSAMYLCASSLAQGHNSPLHFGNGTRLTVT.

This clonotype turned up a few times. The chain couples TRBV10-3 to TRBJ1-2; TRBD1 might be the D (6 bases). The CDR3 is 16 amino acids. Trimming stripped 2 bases from V and 3 bases from J, with 16 bases between. The germline V gene has CDR1 ENHRY and CDR2 SYGVKD. This CDR3 reads CAISEPTGGADYGYTF. The CDR3 coding sequence is TGTGCCATCAGTGAGCCGACTGGGGGGGCGGACTATGGCTACACCTTC.

The chain couples TRBV6-1 to TRBJ2-7, with 7 nucleotides matching TRBD2. The CDR3 has 14 residues. CDR1 is MNHNS and CDR2 is SASEGT in the germline V gene. Trimming cost V 6 bases and J 6 bases; bases outside gene matches: 11. The DNA of the CDR3 is TGTGCCAGCAGGGCCCGGGGGGAGGGCCGCGAGCAGTACTTC. This encodes CASRARGEGREQYF.

The rearrangement uses TRBV6-1 and TRBJ1-1; 10 nucleotides align to TRBD1. Germline V lookup: CDR1 MNHNS, CDR2 SASEGT. Germline trimming cut 4 bases from V and 4 bases from J; bases unmatched to any gene: 6. This CDR3 is built from 15 residues. CDR3 sequence (DNA): TGTGCCAGCAGTGTGACAGGGGGCTCGGGCACTGAAGCTTTCTTT. This translates into CASSVTGGSGTEAFF.

The genes are TRBV20-1 and TRBJ2-2; a weak D match, TRBD1 (7 bases). This CDR3 is built from 16 residues. Germline CDR1 DFQATT, CDR2 SNEGSKA (reference sequence). Trimming took off 0 bases at V and 1 base at J, with 12 bases between the two ends. The CDR3 spells CSARDPQGGNTGELFF. Here the CDR3 DNA reads TGCAGTGCTAGAGACCCGCAGGGGGGGAACACCGGGGAGCTGTTTTTT.